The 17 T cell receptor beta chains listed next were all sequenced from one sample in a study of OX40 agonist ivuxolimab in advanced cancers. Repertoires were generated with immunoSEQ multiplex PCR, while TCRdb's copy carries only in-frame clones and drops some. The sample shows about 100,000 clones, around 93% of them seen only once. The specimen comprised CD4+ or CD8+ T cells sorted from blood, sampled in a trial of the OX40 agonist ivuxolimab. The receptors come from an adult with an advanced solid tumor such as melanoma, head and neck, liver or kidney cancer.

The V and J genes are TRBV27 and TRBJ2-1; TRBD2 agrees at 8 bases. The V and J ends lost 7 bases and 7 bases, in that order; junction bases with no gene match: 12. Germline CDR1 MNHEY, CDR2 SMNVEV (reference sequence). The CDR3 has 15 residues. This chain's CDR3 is CASIPLRAGVNEQFF. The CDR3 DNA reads TGTGCCAGCATTCCTCTCCGAGCGGGAGTGAATGAGCAGTTCTTC.

The CDR3 DNA reads TGTGCCAGCGCCGGGACAGGGGTCCCCGGGGAGCTGTTTTTT. This codes for CASAGTGVPGELFF. The chain links TRBV5-6 to TRBJ2-2; 10 nucleotides agree with TRBD1. Germline assignment: CDR1 SGHDT and CDR2 YYEEEE. The CDR3 contains 14 residues. After removal of 7 bases from V and 6 bases from J, the junction contained 6 bases not matched to a gene.

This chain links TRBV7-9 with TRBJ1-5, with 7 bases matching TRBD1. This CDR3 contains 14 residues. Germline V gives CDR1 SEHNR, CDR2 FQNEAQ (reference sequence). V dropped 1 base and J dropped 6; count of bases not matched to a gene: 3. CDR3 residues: CASSLGGGGQPQHF. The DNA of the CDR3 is TGTGCCAGCAGCTTAGGAGGGGGCGGTCAGCCCCAGCATTTT.

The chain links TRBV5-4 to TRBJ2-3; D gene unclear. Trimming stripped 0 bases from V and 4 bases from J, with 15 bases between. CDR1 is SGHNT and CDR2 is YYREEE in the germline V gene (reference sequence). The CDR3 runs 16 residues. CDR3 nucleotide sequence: TGTGCCAGCAGCTTGGACTCTAGGTCAAGCTCAGATACGCAGTATTTT. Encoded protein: CASSLDSRSSSDTQYF. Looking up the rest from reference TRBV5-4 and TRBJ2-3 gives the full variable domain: ETGVTQSPTHLIKTRGQQVTLRCSSQSGHNTVSWYQQALGQGPQFIFQYYREEENGRGNFPPRFSGLQFPNYSSELNVNALELDDSALYLCASSLDSRSSSDTQYFGPGTRLTVL.

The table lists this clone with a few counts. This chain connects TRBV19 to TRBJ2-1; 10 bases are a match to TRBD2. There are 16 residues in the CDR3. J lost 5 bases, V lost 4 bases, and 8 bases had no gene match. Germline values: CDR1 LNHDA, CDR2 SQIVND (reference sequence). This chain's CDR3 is CASSTIKREGHNEQFF. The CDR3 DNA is TGTGCCAGTAGTACCATTAAGCGGGAGGGCCACAATGAGCAGTTCTTC.

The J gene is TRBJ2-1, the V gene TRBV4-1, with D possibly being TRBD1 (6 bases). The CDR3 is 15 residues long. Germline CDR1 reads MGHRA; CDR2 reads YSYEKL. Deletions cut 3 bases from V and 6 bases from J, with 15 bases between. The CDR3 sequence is CASSQPTGFPNEQFF. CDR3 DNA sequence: TGCGCCAGCAGCCAGCCCACAGGGTTCCCCAATGAGCAGTTCTTC.

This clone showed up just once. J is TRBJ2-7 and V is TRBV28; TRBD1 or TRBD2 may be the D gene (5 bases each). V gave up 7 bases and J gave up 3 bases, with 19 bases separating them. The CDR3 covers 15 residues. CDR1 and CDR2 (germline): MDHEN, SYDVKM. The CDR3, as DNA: TGTGCCAGCACCCCCGGGGCAAGGAGTTACTACGAGCAGTACTTC. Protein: CASTPGARSYYEQYF.

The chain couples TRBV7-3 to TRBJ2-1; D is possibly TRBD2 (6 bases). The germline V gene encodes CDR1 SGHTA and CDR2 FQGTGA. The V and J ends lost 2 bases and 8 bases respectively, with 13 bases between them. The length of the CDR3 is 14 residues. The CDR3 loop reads CASSLYGGMDEQFF. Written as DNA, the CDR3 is TGTGCCAGCAGCTTATATGGGGGGATGGATGAGCAGTTCTTC.

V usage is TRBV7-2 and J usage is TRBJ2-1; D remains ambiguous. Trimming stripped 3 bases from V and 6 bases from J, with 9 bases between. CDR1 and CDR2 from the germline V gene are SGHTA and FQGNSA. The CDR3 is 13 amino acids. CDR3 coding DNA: TGTGCCAGCAGCTTTGCAGGCATCAATGAGCAGTTCTTC. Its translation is CASSFAGINEQFF.

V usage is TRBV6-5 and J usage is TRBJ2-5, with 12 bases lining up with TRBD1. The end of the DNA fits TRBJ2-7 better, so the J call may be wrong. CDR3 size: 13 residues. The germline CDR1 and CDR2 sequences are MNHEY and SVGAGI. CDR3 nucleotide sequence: TGTGCCAGCGGGGACAGGGGGCAAAACGAGCAGTACTTC. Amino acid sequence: CASGDRGQNEQYF.

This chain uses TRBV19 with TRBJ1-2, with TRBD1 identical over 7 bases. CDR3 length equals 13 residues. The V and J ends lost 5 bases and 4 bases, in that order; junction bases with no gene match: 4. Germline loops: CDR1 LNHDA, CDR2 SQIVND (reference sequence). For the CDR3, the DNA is TGTGCCAGTAGTCGGGACAGAGTCTATGGCTACACCTTC. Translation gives CASSRDRVYGYTF.

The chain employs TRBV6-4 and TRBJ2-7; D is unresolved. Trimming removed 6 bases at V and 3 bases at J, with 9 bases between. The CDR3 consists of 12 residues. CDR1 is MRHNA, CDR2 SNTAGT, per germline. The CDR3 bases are TGTGCCAGCAGCTTGCTAGACTACGAGCAGTACTTC. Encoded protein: CASSLLDYEQYF.

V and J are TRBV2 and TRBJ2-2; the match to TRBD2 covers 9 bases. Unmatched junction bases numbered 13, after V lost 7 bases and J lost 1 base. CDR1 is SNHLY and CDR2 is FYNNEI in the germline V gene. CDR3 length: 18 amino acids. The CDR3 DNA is TGTGCCAGCAAAGGGGGGCTAGCGGGATTCCAGAACACCGGGGAGCTGTTTTTT. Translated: CASKGGLAGFQNTGELFF.

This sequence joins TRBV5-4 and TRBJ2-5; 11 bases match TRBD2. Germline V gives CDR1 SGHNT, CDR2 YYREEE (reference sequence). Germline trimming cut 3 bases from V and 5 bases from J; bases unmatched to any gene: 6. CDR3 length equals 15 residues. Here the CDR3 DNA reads TGTGCCAGCAGCTCCCCTAGCGGGGGGATGGAGACCCAGTACTTC. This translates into CASSSPSGGMETQYF. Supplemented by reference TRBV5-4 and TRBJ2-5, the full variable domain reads ETGVTQSPTHLIKTRGQQVTLRCSSQSGHNTVSWYQQALGQGPQFIFQYYREEENGRGNFPPRFSGLQFPNYSSELNVNALELDDSALYLCASSSPSGGMETQYFGPGTRLLVL.

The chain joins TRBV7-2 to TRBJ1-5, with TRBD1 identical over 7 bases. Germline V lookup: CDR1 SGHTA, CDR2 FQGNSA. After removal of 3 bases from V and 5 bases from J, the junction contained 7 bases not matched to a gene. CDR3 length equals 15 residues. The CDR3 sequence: CASSLGYRGDQPQHF. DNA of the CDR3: TGTGCCAGCAGCTTGGGGTACAGGGGAGATCAGCCCCAGCATTTT.

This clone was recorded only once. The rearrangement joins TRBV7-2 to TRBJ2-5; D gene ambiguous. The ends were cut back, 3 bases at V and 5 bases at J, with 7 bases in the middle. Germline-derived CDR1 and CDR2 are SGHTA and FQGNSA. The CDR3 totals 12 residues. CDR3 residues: CASSLVGETQYF. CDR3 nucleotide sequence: TGTGCCAGCAGCTTGGTGGGGGAGACCCAGTACTTC. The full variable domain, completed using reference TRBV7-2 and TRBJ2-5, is GAGVSQSPSNKVTEKGKDVELRCDPISGHTALYWYRQSLGQGLEFLIYFQGNSAPDKSGLPSDRFSAERTGGSVSTLTIQRTQQEDSAVYLCASSLVGETQYFGPGTRLLVL.

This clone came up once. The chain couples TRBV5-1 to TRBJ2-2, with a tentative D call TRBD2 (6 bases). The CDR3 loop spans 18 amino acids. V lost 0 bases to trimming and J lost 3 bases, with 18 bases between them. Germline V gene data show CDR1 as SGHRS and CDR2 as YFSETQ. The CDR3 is CASSLAISGRGDTGELFF. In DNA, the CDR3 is TGCGCCAGCAGCTTGGCCATTTCAGGTCGCGGGGACACCGGGGAGCTGTTTTTT. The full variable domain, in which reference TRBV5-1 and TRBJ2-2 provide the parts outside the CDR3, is KAGVTQTPRYLIKTRGQQVTLSCSPISGHRSVSWYQQTPGQGLQFLFEYFSETQRNKGNFPGRFSGRQFSNSRSEMNVSTLELGDSALYLCASSLAISGRGDTGELFFGEGSRLTVL.